This TCR beta chain derives from a study of cytomegalovirus exposure and HLA in healthy donors. This clone was seen a few times. Researchers ran the PCR with 60 Vbeta and 13 Jbeta primers. TCRdb's copy holds only in-frame clones and misses some; the assay was immunoSEQ multiplex PCR. The sample records approximately 150,000 clones, around 80% being singletons. From germline, CDR1 is SGHAT and CDR2 FQNNGV. CDR3 size: 13 residues. Trimming took 5 bases from V and 7 from J, leaving 15 bases between them. This rearrangement joins TRBV11-2 to TRBJ2-7; possible D gene TRBD2, 6 bases. Sequenced: PBMCs. The clonotype comes from a man aged 35 to 55 in good health and CMV-seronegative. This CDR3 is CASSLGGAGEQYF. Written as DNA, the CDR3 is TGTGCCAGCAGCCTAGGTGGGGCGGGGGAGCAGTACTTC.